This T cell receptor (beta chain) was profiled in a study of blood T cell repertoires in COVID-19. Whole-study context: Acute and convalescent COVID-19 samples came from the United States, Italy and Spain.

The method was immunoSEQ multiplex PCR; TCRdb's version includes in-frame clones alone and lacks a portion of them. The sample contains over 200,000 clones, over 80% of which appear only once. The CDR3 runs to 16 residues. The ends lost 1 base at V and 4 bases at J; junction bases unmatched: 7. CDR1 is LGHNA and CDR2 is YSLEER in the germline V gene. J is TRBJ1-2 and V is TRBV4-3, with 9 nucleotides matching TRBD1. This sequence was found in a woman in her 30s with COVID-19, enrolled during active disease. Sequences were obtained from peripheral blood. DNA for the CDR3: TGCGCCAGCAGCCAAGTAGGAGACAGGGGGTTCTATGGCTACACCTTC. Translating it yields CASSQVGDRGFYGYTF.